The 20 T cell receptor beta chains reported below all come from one sample, sequenced in a study of Graves' ophthalmopathy and Graves' hyperthyroidism. The authors amplified TCR beta CDR3 regions, and they did so from RNA transcripts for repertoire sequencing. An opening RT-PCR round employed HTBI primers and preceded a second-round multiplex PCR. MiXCR, run by TCRdb on the multiplex PCR reads, gives a single entry per CDR3 protein. Of about 620,000 distinct CDR3 sequences in the sample, around a fifth were seen once. The sample comprised peripheral blood. Every receptor here comes from a woman aged 18-35 years with stable Graves' hyperthyroidism. Some clones in this sample may be carry-over from other donors' samples.

This clonotype came up many times. J is TRBJ2-6 and V is TRBV11-2; D not certain. V was pared by 5 bases and J by 0 bases, with 8 bases between. Germline CDR1 SGHAT, CDR2 FQNNGV. The CDR3 spans 15 residues. The CDR3 DNA follows: TGTGCCAGCAGCCCAAGTATCTCTGGGGCCAACGTCCTGACTTTC. Its translation: CASSPSISGANVLTF.

The table lists this clonotype with many counts. The gene calls are TRBV19 and TRBJ1-5, with D unclear. Germline CDR1 reads LNHDA; CDR2 reads SQIVND (reference sequence). The V end lost 5 bases, the J end lost 3 bases, and 17 bases lay between the germline ends. This CDR3 comprises 16 residues. The CDR3 DNA reads as TGTGCCAGTAGTGCGCCGGAGGCAGGCCTCAATCAGCCCCAGCATTTT. It is translated as CASSAPEAGLNQPQHF.

This clonotype was detected many times. The chain employs TRBV7-9 and TRBJ1-2; unclear D gene. The V end lost 5 bases, the J end lost 8 bases, and 15 bases lay between the germline ends. Germline CDR1 reads SEHNR; CDR2 reads FQNEAQ (reference sequence). The CDR3 loop spans 13 amino acids. CDR3 protein: CASSRPGNWGYTF. The CDR3 DNA reads TGTGCCAGCAGCCGCCCGGGGAACTGGGGCTACACCTTC.

V usage is TRBV6-5 and J usage is TRBJ2-2, with unresolved D. The CDR3 is made up of 16 amino acids. CDR1 is MNHEY and CDR2 is SVGAGI in the germline V gene. Trimming shortened V by 3 bases and J by 0 bases, and 11 bases separated the two germline ends. The chain's CDR3 is CASSYLDISNTGELFF. The DNA for the CDR3 is TGTGCCAGCAGTTATCTCGACATCTCGAACACCGGGGAGCTGTTTTTT.

This clonotype was recorded at least ten times. The junction departs from the called germline gene at one end, perhaps through a read error. This rearrangement joins TRBV28 to TRBJ1-1; D possibly corresponds to TRBD1 (6 bases). The CDR3 runs to 14 residues. Looked up from germline, CDR1 is MDHEN and CDR2 is SYDVKM. Written as DNA, the CDR3 is TGTGCCAGCAGTTTAGTGGGGGGCCGGACTGAAGCTTCCTTT. Its translation is CASSLVGGRTEASF.

This clonotype occurred a few times. CDR3 in DNA: TGTGCCAGCAGTTTAAGGGGTAATGAGCAGTTCTTC. Translating it yields CASSLRGNEQFF. The rearrangement links TRBV27 to TRBJ2-1, with a possible D match to TRBD1 (5 bases). Trimming took off 2 bases at V and 7 bases at J, with 6 bases between the two ends. The CDR3 totals 12 residues. Germline-derived CDR1 and CDR2 are MNHEY and SMNVEV (reference sequence).

This clonotype was seen a few times. The chain carries TRBV10-2 and TRBJ2-7; 8 nucleotides line up with TRBD1. Germline trimming cut 6 bases from V and 4 bases from J; bases unmatched to any gene: 11. The CDR3 covers 15 residues. Germline assignment: CDR1 WSHSY and CDR2 SAAADI. CDR3 DNA: TGCGCCAGCAGCGGCCACGGGACAGGCTCTTACGAGCAGTACTTC. Translation gives CASSGHGTGSYEQYF.

Details on this clonotype: At one boundary the junction diverges from the germline segment, which might be a read error. This chain links TRBV11-2 with TRBJ1-1; TRBD1 is a possible D gene (6 bases). CDR1 is SGHAT and CDR2 is FQNNGV in the germline V gene. The CDR3 spans 17 residues. The CDR3 reads CASRLRTGPTLNTEACF. The CDR3 coding sequence is TGTGCCAGCAGACTACGTACAGGGCCCACCTTGAACACTGAAGCTTGCTTT. The entire variable domain, with the rest obtained from reference TRBV11-2 and TRBJ1-1, is as follows: EAGVAQSPRYKIIEKRQSVAFWCNPISGHATLYWYQQILGQGPKLLIQFQNNGVVDDSQLPKDRFSAERLKGVDSTLKIQPAKLEDSAVYLCASRLRTGPTLNTEACFGQGTRLTVV.

The table lists this clonotype with many counts. The chain uses TRBV6-1 and TRBJ1-2; tentatively, D is TRBD1 (6 bases). CDR1 is MNHNS, CDR2 SASEGT, per germline. Trimming removed 6 bases from V and 4 bases from J, with 12 bases in between. There are 13 residues in the CDR3. In DNA, the CDR3 is TGTGCCAGCAGCCCCGGACAGCTCTATGGCTACACCTTC. It is translated as CASSPGQLYGYTF.

This clonotype was recorded many times. The chain has TRBV28 and TRBJ1-4, with 7 bases aligning to TRBD1. Germline trimming cut 4 bases from V and 0 bases from J; bases unmatched to any gene: 5. Germline V gene sequence: CDR1 MDHEN, CDR2 SYDVKM. This CDR3 comprises 16 residues. The CDR3 loop is CASSWTGGATNEKLFF. Here the CDR3 DNA reads TGTGCCAGCAGTTGGACAGGAGGCGCAACTAATGAAAAACTGTTTTTT.

This clonotype was picked up many times. This chain links TRBV15 with TRBJ1-5; no definite D call. The CDR3 runs 15 residues. Deletions cut 5 bases from V and 0 bases from J, with 11 bases between. Germline loops: CDR1 LNHNV, CDR2 YYDKDF (reference sequence). The CDR3 coding sequence is TGTGCCACCAGCGCTCAGAGGTATAGCAATCAGCCCCAGCATTTT. Its translation: CATSAQRYSNQPQHF.

The genes are TRBV3-1 and TRBJ2-7, with 15 bases matching TRBD2. CDR1 LGHDT and CDR2 YNNKEL come from the germline V gene (reference sequence). The CDR3 has 19 amino acids. The ends lost 4 bases at V and 3 bases at J; junction bases unmatched: 13. The CDR3 region has the DNA TGTGCCAGCAGCCTACCCACCGGACTAGCGGGAGGGCCCATCTACGAGCAGTACTTC. Translated, it gives CASSLPTGLAGGPIYEQYF.

This clonotype is a singleton in its sample. The CDR3 is CSARDRRLGAHRTEAFF. CDR3 DNA sequence: TGCAGTGCTAGAGATAGACGCCTCGGGGCTCATCGTACGGAAGCTTTCTTT. The V and J genes are TRBV20-1 and TRBJ1-1; possibly TRBD1 for D (5 bases). Trimming removed 0 bases at V and 8 bases at J, with 25 bases between. Looked up from germline, CDR1 is DFQATT and CDR2 is SNEGSKA (reference sequence). This CDR3 comprises 17 residues.

There are many counts of this clonotype. The chain has TRBV12-3 or TRBV12-4 and TRBJ2-5; D perhaps matches TRBD2 (7 bases). V gave up 2 bases and J gave up 1 base, with 11 bases separating them. The CDR3 runs 15 residues. The DNA for the CDR3 is TGTGCCAGCAGTTTACGGGAGGACAGCCAAGAGACCCAGTACTTC. Encoded protein: CASSLREDSQETQYF.

The chain carries TRBV10-2 and TRBJ1-1; D perhaps matches TRBD1 (5 bases). CDR3 length equals 14 residues. V was pared by 8 bases and J by 4 bases, with 17 bases between. Germline CDR1 is WSHSY and CDR2 is SAAADI. The CDR3 coding sequence is TGCGCCAGCGGCTGGGGGGACGAGGGCACTGAAGCTTTCTTT. Translated: CASGWGDEGTEAFF.

This clonotype was seen many times. V gene TRBV14 combines with J gene TRBJ1-3; the D is unclear. Germline V gene sequence: CDR1 SGHDN, CDR2 FVKESK. The CDR3 contains 16 residues. Trimming took off 0 bases at V and 0 bases at J, with 9 bases between the two ends. The CDR3 sequence: CASSQDLVFSGNTIYF. CDR3 bases: TGTGCCAGCAGCCAAGATCTAGTGTTCTCTGGAAACACCATATATTTT.

The rearrangement links TRBV6-2 or TRBV6-3 to TRBJ2-5, with D perhaps assigned TRBD1 or TRBD2 (6 bases each). This CDR3 has 13 amino acids. CDR1 and CDR2 from the germline V gene are MNHEY and SVGEGT. The ends were cut back, 11 bases at V and 5 bases at J, with 18 bases in the middle. The CDR3 spells CAGTPRRGETQYF. CDR3 nucleotide sequence: TGTGCCGGCACCCCGAGGAGGGGGGAGACCCAGTACTTC.

This sequence joins TRBV29-1 and TRBJ2-7; D is unclear. The germline CDR1 and CDR2 sequences are SQVTM and ANQGSEA. With 6 bases removed from V and 5 bases from J, the gap between germline ends came to 17 bases. The CDR3 totals 13 residues. The DNA for the CDR3 is TGCAGCGTGATGTGGCGGCTGAAGAACGAGCAGTACTTC. This gives the protein CSVMWRLKNEQYF.

Notes on this clonotype: One end of the junction is discordant with germline, which a read error may explain. The chain has TRBV11-2 and TRBJ1-1; D is uncertain. Germline assignment: CDR1 SGHAT and CDR2 FQNNGV. This CDR3 has 12 amino acids. The CDR3 protein is CTSSSRGTEAFF. CDR3 bases: TGTACCAGCAGCTCACGGGGCACTGAAGCTTTCTTT.

This clonotype appeared a single time. This rearrangement joins TRBV12-3 or TRBV12-4 to TRBJ1-1; no reliable D call. V was shortened by 5 bases and J by 3 bases, with 10 bases between the two germline ends. This CDR3 region has 13 residues. The CDR3 DNA is TGTGCCAGCAGTGTCGCGGCAGACACTGAAGCTTTCTTT. It encodes CASSVAADTEAFF.